This TCR beta chain was recorded in a study of cytomegalovirus exposure and HLA in healthy donors. Study-level background: From donors who were HLA-typed, an early data release held around 80 million unique TCRs. Study-wide results and caveats: Analyzed later, most CMV-associated TCR beta chains appeared HLA-restricted. Judged likely to be a sequencing artifact was a cluster of highly shared sequence variants. Roughly uniform depth of sequencing across donors was assumed in presence/absence analyses.

Amplification used 60 Vbeta primers and 13 Jbeta primers. Libraries were prepared by immunoSEQ multiplex PCR; TCRdb keeps only in-frame clonotypes and omits some of them. The sample consists of 200,000 or so clones, roughly 83% of them appearing once. Only one count was recorded for this clone. Its antigen remains unknown. V lost 3 bases, J lost 3 bases, and 3 bases stayed unmatched. CDR3 size: 15 residues. In germline, CDR1 is MNHEY, CDR2 SMNVEV (reference sequence). Sequenced sample: PBMCs. This clonotype was sampled from a male donor in good health and CMV-seropositive. V gene TRBV27 combines with J gene TRBJ2-1, with 9 bases fitting TRBD1. In nucleotides, the CDR3 is TGTGCCAGCAGTTTGGGACAGGGTATCTACAATGAGCAGTTCTTC. Protein sequence: CASSLGQGIYNEQFF.